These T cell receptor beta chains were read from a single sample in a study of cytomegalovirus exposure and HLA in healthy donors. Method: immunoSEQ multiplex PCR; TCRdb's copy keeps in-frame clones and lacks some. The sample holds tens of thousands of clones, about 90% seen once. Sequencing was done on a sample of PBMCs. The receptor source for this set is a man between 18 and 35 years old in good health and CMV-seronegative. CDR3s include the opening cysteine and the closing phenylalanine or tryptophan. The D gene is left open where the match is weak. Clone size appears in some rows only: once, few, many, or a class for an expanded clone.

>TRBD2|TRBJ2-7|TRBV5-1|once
CASSQGGASGRAVHEQYF
TGCGCCAGCAGCCAGGGGGGGGCTAGCGGGAGGGCCGTCCACGAGCAGTACTTC
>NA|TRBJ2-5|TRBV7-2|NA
CASSQRAATEETQYF
TGTGCCAGCAGCCAAAGAGCGGCCACCGAAGAGACCCAGTACTTC
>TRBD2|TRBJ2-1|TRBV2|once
CASGLEGYNEQFF
TGTGCCAGCGGACTAGAGGGTTACAATGAGCAGTTCTTC
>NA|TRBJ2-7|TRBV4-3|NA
CASSLLRNPSYEQYF
TGCGCCAGCAGTCTTCTCAGAAACCCCTCCTACGAGCAGTACTTC
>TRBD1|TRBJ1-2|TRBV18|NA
CASSPGQGYGYTF
TGTGCCAGCTCACCGGGACAGGGGTATGGCTACACCTTC
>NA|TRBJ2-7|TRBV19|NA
CASSLGPSSYEQYF
TGTGCCAGTAGTCTCGGTCCGAGCTCCTACGAGCAGTACTTC
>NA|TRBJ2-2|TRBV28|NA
CASSLFQGSGELFF
TGTGCCAGCAGTCTATTTCAGGGATCCGGGGAGCTGTTTTTT
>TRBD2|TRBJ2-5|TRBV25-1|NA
CASSDSGGQETQYF
TGTGCCAGCAGTGATAGCGGGGGCCAAGAGACCCAGTACTTC
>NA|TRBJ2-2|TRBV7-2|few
CASSPRQSTGELFF
TGTGCCAGCAGCCCGCGACAGAGCACCGGGGAGCTGTTTTTT
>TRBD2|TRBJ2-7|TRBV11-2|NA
CASSLTGGPFSEQYF
TGTGCCAGCAGCTTAACGGGAGGGCCTTTTTCCGAGCAGTACTTC
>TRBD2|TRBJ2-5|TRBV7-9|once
CASSPTKREGRETQYF
TGTGCCAGCAGCCCGACGAAGCGGGAGGGACGAGAGACCCAGTACTTC
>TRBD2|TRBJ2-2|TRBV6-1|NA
CAEASGDTGELFF
TGTGCAGAGGCTAGCGGGGACACCGGGGAGCTGTTTTTT
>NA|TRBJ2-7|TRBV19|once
CASSYSSEATFRQYF
TGTGCCAGTAGTTATTCCTCGGAGGCCACCTTCCGCCAGTACTTC
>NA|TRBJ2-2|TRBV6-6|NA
CASSYLGGAGGELFF
TGTGCCAGCAGTTACCTTGGAGGGGCCGGCGGGGAGCTGTTTTTT
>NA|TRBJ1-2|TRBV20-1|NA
CNSGANYGYTF
TGCAATTCGGGGGCTAACTATGGCTACACCTTC
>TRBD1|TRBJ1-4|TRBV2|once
CASNAQGATNEKLFF
TGTGCCAGCAACGCCCAGGGGGCAACTAATGAAAAACTGTTTTTT
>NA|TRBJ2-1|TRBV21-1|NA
CASSKALDQRYNEQFF
TGTGCCAGCAGCAAAGCGCTTGACCAGAGGTACAATGAGCAGTTCTTC
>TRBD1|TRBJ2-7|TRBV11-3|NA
CASSTRDRGHEQYF
TGTGCCAGCAGCACCCGGGACAGGGGACATGAGCAGTACTTC
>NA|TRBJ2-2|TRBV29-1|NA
CSVEANTGELFF
TGCAGCGTAGAGGCGAACACCGGGGAGCTGTTTTTT
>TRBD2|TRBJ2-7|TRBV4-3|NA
CASSPTAGSIYEQYF
TGCGCCAGCAGCCCCACAGCGGGGTCTATCTACGAGCAGTACTTC
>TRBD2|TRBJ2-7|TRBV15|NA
CATSSLAGDYVAQYF
TGTGCCACCAGTTCTCTAGCGGGGGACTACGTGGCGCAGTACTTC
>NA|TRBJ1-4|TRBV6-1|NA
CASTHRESDEKLFF
TGTGCCAGCACTCACAGGGAGTCGGATGAAAAACTGTTTTTT
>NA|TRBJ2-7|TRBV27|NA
CASRSSVYEQYF
TGTGCCAGCAGGAGTTCTGTCTACGAGCAGTACTTC
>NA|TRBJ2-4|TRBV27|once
CASSRGKLAKNIQYF
TGTGCCAGCAGTCGGGGTAAACTAGCCAAAAACATTCAGTACTTC
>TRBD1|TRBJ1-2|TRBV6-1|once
CAATLREGAQVGYTF
TGTGCCGCAACTCTCCGGGAGGGGGCGCAGGTTGGCTACACCTTC
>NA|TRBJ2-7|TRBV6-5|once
CASSSNLRGYEQYF
TGTGCCAGCAGTTCGAATCTTAGGGGCTACGAGCAGTACTTC
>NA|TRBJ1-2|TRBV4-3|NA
CASSREMGATGGYTF
TGCGCCAGCAGCAGGGAGATGGGGGCCACCGGTGGCTACACCTTC
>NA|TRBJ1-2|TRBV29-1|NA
CSVEGQFYGYTF
TGCAGCGTTGAAGGACAGTTCTATGGCTACACCTTC
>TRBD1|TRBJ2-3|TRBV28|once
CASSWFRTQGDTDTQYF
TGTGCCAGCAGTTGGTTCAGGACCCAGGGGGACACAGATACGCAGTATTTT
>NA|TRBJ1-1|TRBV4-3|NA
CASSQVPTAMNTEAFF
TGCGCCAGCAGCCAAGTCCCGACAGCCATGAACACTGAAGCTTTCTTT
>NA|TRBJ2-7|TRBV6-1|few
CASSEFGQYEQYF
TGTGCCAGCAGTGAATTCGGACAGTACGAGCAGTACTTC
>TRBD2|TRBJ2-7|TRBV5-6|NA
CASSLAPSGSSYEQYF
TGTGCCAGCAGCCTGGCCCCGAGCGGGAGCTCCTACGAGCAGTACTTC
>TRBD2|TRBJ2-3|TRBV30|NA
CAWSQRLAGSDTQYF
TGTGCCTGGAGTCAACGACTAGCGGGATCGGATACGCAGTATTTT
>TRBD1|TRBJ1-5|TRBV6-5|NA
CASRPGQGLDQPQHF
TGTGCCAGCAGACCCGGACAGGGATTAGATCAGCCCCAGCATTTT
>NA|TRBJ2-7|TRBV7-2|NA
CASSLSGTYEQYF
TGTGCCAGCAGCTTGTCGGGGACCTACGAGCAGTACTTC